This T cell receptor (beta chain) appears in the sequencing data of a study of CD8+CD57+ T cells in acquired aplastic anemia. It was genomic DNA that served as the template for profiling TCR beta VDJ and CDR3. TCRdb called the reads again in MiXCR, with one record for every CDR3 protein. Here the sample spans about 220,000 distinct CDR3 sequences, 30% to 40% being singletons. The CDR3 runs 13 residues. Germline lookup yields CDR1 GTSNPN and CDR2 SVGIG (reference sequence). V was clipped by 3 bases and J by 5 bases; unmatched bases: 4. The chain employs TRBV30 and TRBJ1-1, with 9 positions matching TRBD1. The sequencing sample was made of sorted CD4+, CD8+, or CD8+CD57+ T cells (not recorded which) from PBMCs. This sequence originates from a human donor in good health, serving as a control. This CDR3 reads CAWSVDRGTEAFF. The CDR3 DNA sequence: TGTGCCTGGAGCGTCGACAGGGGGACTGAAGCTTTCTTT.